This T cell receptor beta chain was sequenced in a study of T-cell reconstitution after alpha-beta-depleted transplantation in children listed by TCRdb under 2016. At the level of the whole study: The study quantitatively tracked T-cell immune reconstitution after TCRalphabeta/CD19-depleted allogeneic hematopoietic cell transplantation in children using TCR repertoire profiling.

In its sample, this clonotype was seen many times. There is no known antigen for this receptor. Qualities for individual bases were not recorded, and no much larger clone is one base off. The library was generated by PCR. Sequencing instrument: Illumina HiSeq 2500. TCR libraries were prepared with molecular barcoding, using unique molecular identifiers to normalize TCRbeta repertoire quantification. TCRdb trimmed public reads at Q25 via fastp, called clones via MiXCR and kept in-frame beta chains. Rows matching on CDR3 protein sequence are summarized as one entry with the most common DNA and genes. This sample lists over 550,000 distinct CDR3 sequences; more than 9% were detected once. The leading ten clones occupy less than 5% of the sample. V lost 5 bases and J lost 8 bases; the stretch between them is 15 bases long. From the cysteine through the phenylalanine, the CDR3 covers 13 amino acids. Only CDR3 DNA is held: 39 bases, read in frame from base 1. The germline V gene supplies CDR1 SQVTM and CDR2 ANQGSEA.

The receptor chain draws on TRBV29-1 and TRBJ1-4, with no confident D gene call. The sample was PBMCs from the stem cell graft donor, taken from the stem cell graft. The sequence came from a human donor who donated a stem cell graft to a child with acute myeloid leukemia. The CDR3 reads as follows: CSVTGPLREKLFF. The DNA reads as follows: TGCAGCGTTACCGGGCCCTTAAGGGAAAAACTGTTTTTT.